The 20 T cell receptor beta chains presented below share a single source sample, sequenced in a study of T cells in localized non-small cell lung cancer. Sequenced by immunoSEQ multiplex PCR; TCRdb stores in-frame clones only, minus some. The sample yields tens of thousands of clones, more than 70% seen once. The source material was peripheral blood, sampled before any cancer treatment. The receptors come from a female donor at least 60 years old with stage I lung adenocarcinoma.

The chain combines TRBV25-1 with TRBJ1-2, with 9 bases matching TRBD1. The CDR3 extends over 12 amino acids. Trimming cost V 4 bases and J 9 bases; bases outside gene matches: 3. The V gene's germline CDR1 is MGHDK and CDR2 SYGVNS. The CDR3 here is CASSVGQGSYTF. Here the CDR3 DNA reads TGTGCCAGCAGTGTGGGACAGGGTAGCTACACCTTC.

This rearrangement joins TRBV5-4 to TRBJ2-7, with D perhaps TRBD2 (6 bases). Germline V gives CDR1 SGHNT, CDR2 YYREEE (reference sequence). V gave up 0 bases and J gave up 6 bases, with 13 bases separating them. The CDR3 length is 14 residues. CDR3 protein: CASSLGRREAEQYF. The CDR3 DNA is TGTGCCAGCAGCTTGGGGAGGAGGGAAGCCGAGCAGTACTTC.

This rearrangement joins TRBV6-5 to TRBJ1-4; D is unresolved. The germline V gene has CDR1 MNHEY and CDR2 SVGAGI. The CDR3 runs to 13 residues. The V end was cut by 2 bases, the J end by 8 bases, with 9 bases between. The CDR3 is CASSYASGEKLFF. The DNA for the CDR3 is TGTGCCAGCAGTTACGCCAGCGGCGAAAAACTGTTTTTT.

The rearrangement links TRBV7-2 to TRBJ2-1; the match to TRBD2 covers 14 bases. J lost 12 bases, V lost 5 bases, and 12 bases had no gene match. CDR1 is SGHTA and CDR2 is FQGNSA in the germline V gene. CDR3 size: 16 residues. As DNA, the CDR3 is TGTGCCAGCAGCCGCCATTTGGGGACTAGCGGGAGTCTGCAGTTCTTC. Protein product: CASSRHLGTSGSLQFF. The variable domain in full, with the rest retrieved from reference TRBV7-2 and TRBJ2-1, is GAGVSQSPSNKVTEKGKDVELRCDPISGHTALYWYRQSLGQGLEFLIYFQGNSAPDKSGLPSDRFSAERTGGSVSTLTIQRTQQEDSAVYLCASSRHLGTSGSLQFFGPGTRLTVL.

This clone was found once. This chain uses TRBV2 with TRBJ2-3, with D perhaps matching TRBD2 (6 bases). V lost 4 bases, J lost 1 base, and 9 bases lay in between. Germline V CDR1 and CDR2: SNHLY, FYNNEI. This CDR3 is 14 amino acids long. CDR3 amino acids: CASSVGGGTDTQYF. In nucleotides, the CDR3 is TGTGCCAGCAGTGTAGGAGGGGGCACAGATACGCAGTATTTT.

This clone has just a few counts. This chain links TRBV10-3 with TRBJ1-1, with D unclear. Per germline, CDR1 ENHRY and CDR2 SYGVKD. Trimming pared 8 bases from V and 4 bases from J, leaving 11 bases between. The CDR3 spans 12 residues. CDR3 protein: CAIFSGFTEAFF. In DNA, the CDR3 is TGTGCCATCTTCTCGGGCTTCACTGAAGCTTTCTTT.

This clone has only a few counts. The J gene is TRBJ2-1, the V gene TRBV20-1; D not resolved. Germline V gives CDR1 DFQATT, CDR2 SNEGSKA (reference sequence). Trimming removed 5 bases from V and 10 bases from J, with 12 bases in between. The CDR3 is 11 residues long. The CDR3 loop is CSASVRFEQFF. The CDR3 DNA follows: TGCAGTGCTTCGGTTCGGTTCGAGCAGTTCTTC.

In the case of this clone: At one end, the junction sequence differs from germline, possibly due to a read error. Distinct nucleotide sequences in the sample also encode this CDR3. V gene TRBV7-9 combines with J gene TRBJ1-6; TRBD1 is a possible D gene (5 bases). Germline values: CDR1 SEHNR, CDR2 FQNEAQ (reference sequence). There are 15 residues in the CDR3. The CDR3 region is CASSPTEAKGSPLHF. The CDR3 region has the DNA TGCGCCAGCAGCCCCACCGAGGCTAAGGGGTCACCCCTCCACTTT.

CDR3 DNA: TGTGCCAGCAGTGACAGGCAGGGGTTAGAAAAACTGTTTTTT. It yields the protein CASSDRQGLEKLFF. The J gene is TRBJ1-4, the V gene TRBV2; tentative D call: TRBD1 (6 bases). CDR3 length: 14 residues. Trimming stripped 3 bases from V and 8 bases from J, with 13 bases between. Germline V lookup: CDR1 SNHLY, CDR2 FYNNEI.

The chain links TRBV19 to TRBJ1-1; D is ambiguous. Germline assignment: CDR1 LNHDA and CDR2 SQIVND (reference sequence). The germline V and J ends were trimmed by 7 bases and 1 base, with 7 bases remaining between them. CDR3 length: 12 residues. In nucleotides, the CDR3 is TGTGCCAGTACCTTCTGGAACACTGAAGCTTTCTTT. As protein: CASTFWNTEAFF.

V and J are TRBV7-9 and TRBJ1-1, with D perhaps TRBD1 (5 bases). The CDR3 has 14 amino acids. Germline V gene lookup returns CDR1 SEHNR and CDR2 FQNEAQ (reference sequence). Trimming took off 5 bases at V and 1 base at J, with 11 bases between the two ends. CDR3: CASSPDRPNTEAFF. In nucleotides, the CDR3 is TGTGCCAGCAGCCCCGACAGACCGAACACTGAAGCTTTCTTT.

The chain uses TRBV9 and TRBJ2-5; TRBD1 agrees at 11 bases. This CDR3 comprises 15 residues. Germline V gene sequence: CDR1 SGDLS, CDR2 YYNGEE. V shed 4 bases, J shed 4 bases, and the junction held 6 bases outside the gene matches. CDR3 nucleotides: TGTGCCAGCAGCCTTACCGGGACAGGGGGAGAGACCCAGTACTTC. Its protein is CASSLTGTGGETQYF.

The chain has TRBV27 and TRBJ2-2; 12 bases fit TRBD2. The CDR3 loop spans 14 amino acids. Germline lookup yields CDR1 MNHEY and CDR2 SMNVEV (reference sequence). The V and J ends lost 8 bases and 4 bases, in that order; junction bases with no gene match: 2. CDR3 in amino acids: CASRLAGATGELFF. The CDR3 coding sequence is TGTGCCAGCCGACTAGCGGGAGCCACCGGGGAGCTGTTTTTT.

The J gene is TRBJ2-2, the V gene TRBV2; the D gene is possibly TRBD1 (5 bases). V lost 6 bases, J lost 6 bases, and 11 bases lay in between. Germline CDR1 reads SNHLY; CDR2 reads FYNNEI. This CDR3 comprises 13 residues. CDR3 in amino acids: CASRGRVAGELFF. DNA for the CDR3: TGTGCCAGCAGAGGCAGGGTGGCCGGGGAGCTGTTTTTT.

V usage is TRBV7-6 and J usage is TRBJ2-3, with TRBD1 matching over 7 bases. Losses at the gene ends were 2 bases for V and 2 bases for J; bases not matched to a gene: 7. Germline values: CDR1 SGHVS, CDR2 FNYEAQ. The CDR3 totals 16 residues. The CDR3 loop reads CASSLNSGGATDTQYF. The CDR3 DNA reads as TGTGCCAGCAGCTTAAATTCAGGGGGAGCCACAGATACGCAGTATTTT. Supplemented by reference TRBV7-6 and TRBJ2-3, the full variable domain reads GAGVSQSPRYKVTKRGQDVALRCDPISGHVSLYWYRQALGQGPEFLTYFNYEAQQDKSGLPNDRFSAERPEGSISTLTIQRTEQRDSAMYRCASSLNSGGATDTQYFGPGTRLTVL.

The genes are TRBV7-3 and TRBJ2-3; D is ambiguous. V shed 2 bases and J shed 0 bases, with 9 bases lying between them. The CDR3 loop spans 15 amino acids. From germline, CDR1 is SGHTA and CDR2 FQGTGA. CDR3 nucleotides: TGTGCCAGCAGCTTAGCGGTTTCTAGCACAGATACGCAGTATTTT. The encoded protein is CASSLAVSSTDTQYF.

J is TRBJ1-2 and V is TRBV5-1; the D gene is possibly TRBD1 (5 bases). CDR1 and CDR2 from the germline V gene are SGHRS and YFSETQ. V lost 0 bases and J 4 bases, leaving 16 bases between the germline ends. The CDR3 is 16 amino acids. The CDR3 coding sequence is TGCGCCAGCAGCTTGGGTGGGGACCAATATCCCTATGGCTACACCTTC. It specifies CASSLGGDQYPYGYTF.

This chain connects TRBV5-1 to TRBJ2-7, with 9 bases identical to TRBD1. CDR3 length: 15 residues. Per germline, CDR1 SGHRS and CDR2 YFSETQ. V was clipped by 0 bases and J by 2 bases; unmatched bases: 3. CDR3 protein: CASSLGQGVTYEQYF. CDR3 DNA sequence: TGCGCCAGCAGCTTGGGACAGGGGGTGACCTACGAGCAGTACTTC.

This sequence joins TRBV14 and TRBJ2-7; D remains unclear. Germline CDR1 is SGHDN and CDR2 is FVKESK. The CDR3 sequence is 14 residues long. The V end was cut by 3 bases, the J end by 0 bases, with 9 bases between. The CDR3 reads CASSHGWDSYEQYF. The CDR3, as DNA: TGTGCCAGCAGCCACGGGTGGGACTCCTACGAGCAGTACTTC.

This clone was seen a handful of times. J is TRBJ2-1 and V is TRBV9; 11 positions agree with TRBD2. CDR1 and CDR2 from the germline V gene are SGDLS and YYNGEE. The CDR3 runs 14 residues. V lost 3 bases, J lost 6 bases, and 2 bases stayed unmatched. The CDR3 spells CASSELAGVNEQFF. The CDR3 DNA reads TGTGCCAGCAGCGAACTAGCGGGAGTCAATGAGCAGTTCTTC.